Listed here is a single T cell receptor (beta chain). The sample has other DNA sequences that encode this CDR3 too. The authors' processing: Amplified reference gene primers provided the basis for estimating nucleated cell counts. Repertoires were generated with immunoSEQ multiplex PCR, while TCRdb's copy carries only in-frame clones and drops some. V and J calls and clone size are those listed in that table; D and trimming were worked out from the DNA. The profile shows 75,000 to 95,000 clones, around nine tenths of them singletons. This entry belongs to a study of blood T cell repertoires in COVID-19. Across the whole study: There were acute and convalescent COVID-19 samples, and they came from the United States, Italy and Spain.

There are 14 residues in the CDR3. Germline CDR1 is LGHNA and CDR2 is YSLEER. Trimming at V came to 4 bases and at J to 3 bases, leaving 2 bases not matched to a gene. The J gene is TRBJ2-3, the V gene TRBV4-3, with 9 nucleotides matching TRBD1. The source is a woman in her sixties with COVID-19, enrolled during active disease. Material for sequencing was peripheral blood. The CDR3 reads CASSPGQGTDTQYF. For the CDR3, the DNA is TGCGCCAGCAGCCCTGGACAGGGGACAGATACGCAGTATTTT.